This paragraph covers one TCR beta chain sequence. Germline is not matched at one junction end, which may reflect a read error. This sample is part of a study of blood T cell repertoires in COVID-19. Overall study context: The United States, Italy and Spain supplied acute and convalescent COVID-19 samples. T cells, B-cell-depleted T cells, or PBMCs supplied cDNA or gDNA.

The data were produced by immunoSEQ multiplex PCR, yet TCRdb's version contains in-frame clones alone and is incomplete. Of 140,000 to 150,000 clones in the sample, 84% are singletons; the top ten hold roughly 3.4%. Ages ranged from about 18 to 89 years, with residence in approximately 23 US areas. Participants reported their clinical history, and cohort assignment relied on those reports. This TCR came from a woman between 50 and 59 years old with acute COVID-19. The specimen was PBMCs or T cells enriched from blood (not recorded which).

CDR3 residues: CASSDGAAPSYDEQFF. The CDR3 DNA follows: TGTGCCAGCAGTGACGGAGCGGCCCCAAGCTACGATGAGCAGTTCTTC. The chain couples TRBV6-1 to TRBJ2-1, with D possibly matching TRBD2 (5 bases). The CDR3 loop spans 16 amino acids. Looked up from germline, CDR1 is MNHNS and CDR2 is SASEGT.